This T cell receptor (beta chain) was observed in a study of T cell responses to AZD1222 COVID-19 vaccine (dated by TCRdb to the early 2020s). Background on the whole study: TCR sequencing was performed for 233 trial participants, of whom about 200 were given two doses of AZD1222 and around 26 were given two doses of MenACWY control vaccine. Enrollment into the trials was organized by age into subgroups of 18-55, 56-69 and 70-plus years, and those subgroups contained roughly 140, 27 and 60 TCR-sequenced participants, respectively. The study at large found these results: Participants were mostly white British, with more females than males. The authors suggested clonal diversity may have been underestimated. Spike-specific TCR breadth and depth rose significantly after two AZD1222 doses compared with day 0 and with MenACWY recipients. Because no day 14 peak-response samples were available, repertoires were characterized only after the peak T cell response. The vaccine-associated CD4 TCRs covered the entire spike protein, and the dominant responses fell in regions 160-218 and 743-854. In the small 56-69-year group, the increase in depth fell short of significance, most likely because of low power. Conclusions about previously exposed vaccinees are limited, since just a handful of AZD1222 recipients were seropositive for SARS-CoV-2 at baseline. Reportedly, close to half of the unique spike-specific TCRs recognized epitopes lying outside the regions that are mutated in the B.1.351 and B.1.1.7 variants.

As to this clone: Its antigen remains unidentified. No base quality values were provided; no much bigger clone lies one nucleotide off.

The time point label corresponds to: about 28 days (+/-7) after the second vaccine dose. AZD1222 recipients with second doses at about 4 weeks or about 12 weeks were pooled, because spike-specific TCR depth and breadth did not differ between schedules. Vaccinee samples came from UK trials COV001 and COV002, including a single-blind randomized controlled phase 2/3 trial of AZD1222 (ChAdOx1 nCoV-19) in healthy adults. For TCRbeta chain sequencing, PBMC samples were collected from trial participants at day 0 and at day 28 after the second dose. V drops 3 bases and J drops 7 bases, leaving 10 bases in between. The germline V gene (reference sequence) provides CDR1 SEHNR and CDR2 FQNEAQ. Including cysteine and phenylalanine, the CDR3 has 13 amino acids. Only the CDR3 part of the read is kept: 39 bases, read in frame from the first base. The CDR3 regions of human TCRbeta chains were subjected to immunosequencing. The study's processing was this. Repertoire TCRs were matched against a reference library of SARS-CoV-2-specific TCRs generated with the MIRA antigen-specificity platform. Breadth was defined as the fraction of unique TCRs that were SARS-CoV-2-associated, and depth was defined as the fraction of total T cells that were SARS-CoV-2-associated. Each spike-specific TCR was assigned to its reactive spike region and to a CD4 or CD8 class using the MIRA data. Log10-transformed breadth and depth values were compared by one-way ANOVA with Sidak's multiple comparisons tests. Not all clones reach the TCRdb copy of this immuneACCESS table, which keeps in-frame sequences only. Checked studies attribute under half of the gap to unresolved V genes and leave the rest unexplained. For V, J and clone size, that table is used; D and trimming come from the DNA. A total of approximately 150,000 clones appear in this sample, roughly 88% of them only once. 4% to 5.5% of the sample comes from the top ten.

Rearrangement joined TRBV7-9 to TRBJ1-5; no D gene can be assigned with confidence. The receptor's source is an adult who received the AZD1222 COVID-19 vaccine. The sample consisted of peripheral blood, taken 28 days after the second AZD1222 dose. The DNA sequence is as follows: TGTGCCAGCAGCTTCGACCCAGTCCAGCCCCAGCATTTT. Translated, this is CASSFDPVQPQHF. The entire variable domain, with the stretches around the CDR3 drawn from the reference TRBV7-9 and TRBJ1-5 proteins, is DTGVSQNPRHKITKRGQNVTFRCDPISEHNRLYWYRQTLGQGPEFLTYFQNEAQLEKSRLLSDRFSAERPKGSFSTLEIQRTEQGDSAMYLCASSFDPVQPQHFGDGTRLSIL.